A selection of T cell receptor beta chains follows, all from one sample in a study of PD-1 blockade in classical Hodgkin lymphoma. Produced via immunoSEQ multiplex PCR; TCRdb's table is partial and in-frame only. The sample has 40,000 to 50,000 clones; around three quarters are singletons. The specimen was peripheral blood mononuclear cells (PBMCs), collected at baseline. The origin of the receptors is a human donor with classical Hodgkin lymphoma. CDR3s include the opening cysteine and the closing phenylalanine or tryptophan. The order of the fields is CDR3 protein, CDR3 DNA, J gene, D gene, clone size, V gene. A D gene is named only where the DNA matches it firmly. Clone sizes are given selectively: once, few, many, or a class where the clone is expanded.

CDR3 protein: CATSSLSGSADTQYF
CDR3 DNA: TGTGCCACCAGCTCCCTTTCTGGCAGCGCAGATACGCAGTATTTT
J gene: TRBJ2-3
D gene: -
clone size: -
V gene: TRBV15

CDR3 protein: CAWSVWSSYEQYF
CDR3 DNA: TGTGCCTGGAGTGTATGGAGCTCCTACGAGCAGTACTTC
J gene: TRBJ2-7
D gene: -
clone size: -
V gene: TRBV30

CDR3 protein: CASRQGEGNTGELFF
CDR3 DNA: TGTGCCAGCCGCCAGGGGGAGGGAAACACCGGGGAGCTGTTTTTT
J gene: TRBJ2-2
D gene: -
clone size: -
V gene: TRBV19

CDR3 protein: CASSQYSSPTYNEQFF
CDR3 DNA: TGCGCCAGCAGCCAGTATTCATCCCCCACATACAATGAGCAGTTCTTC
J gene: TRBJ2-1
D gene: -
clone size: -
V gene: TRBV4-1

CDR3 protein: CASSYSGQGSPYEQYF
CDR3 DNA: TGTGCCAGCAGTTACTCAGGACAGGGGAGTCCGTACGAGCAGTACTTC
J gene: TRBJ2-7
D gene: TRBD1
clone size: -
V gene: TRBV6-5

CDR3 protein: CASSFSNQPQHF
CDR3 DNA: TGTGCCAGCAGTTTTAGCAATCAGCCCCAGCATTTT
J gene: TRBJ1-5
D gene: -
clone size: -
V gene: TRBV6-6

CDR3 protein: CASSLVVAGLTDTQYF
CDR3 DNA: TGTGCCAGCAGCTTAGTGGTGGCAGGGCTCACAGATACGCAGTATTTT
J gene: TRBJ2-3
D gene: -
clone size: -
V gene: TRBV7-2

CDR3 protein: CASSGGYNEQFF
CDR3 DNA: TGTGCCAGCAGTGGGGGCTACAATGAGCAGTTCTTC
J gene: TRBJ2-1
D gene: -
clone size: -
V gene: TRBV28

CDR3 protein: CASSLRTANTEAFF
CDR3 DNA: TGCGCCAGCAGCCTGCGGACCGCGAACACTGAAGCTTTCTTT
J gene: TRBJ1-1
D gene: -
clone size: -
V gene: TRBV4-1

CDR3 protein: CASSPPISYEQYF
CDR3 DNA: TGTGCCAGCTCACCACCGATCTCCTACGAGCAGTACTTC
J gene: TRBJ2-7
D gene: -
clone size: -
V gene: TRBV18

CDR3 protein: CASSLSSGYYNEQFF
CDR3 DNA: TGTGCCAGCAGCTTAAGTAGCGGTTACTACAATGAGCAGTTCTTC
J gene: TRBJ2-1
D gene: -
clone size: few
V gene: TRBV5-4

CDR3 protein: CAWSEGVAYNEQFF
CDR3 DNA: TGTGCCTGGAGTGAAGGAGTAGCCTACAATGAGCAGTTCTTC
J gene: TRBJ2-1
D gene: -
clone size: -
V gene: TRBV30

CDR3 protein: CSVLGQANTGELFF
CDR3 DNA: TGCAGTGTTCTTGGACAGGCGAACACCGGGGAGCTGTTTTTT
J gene: TRBJ2-2
D gene: TRBD1
clone size: -
V gene: TRBV29-1

CDR3 protein: CASSLTGGSVRRYNEQFF
CDR3 DNA: TGTGCCAGCAGTTTGACGGGCGGGAGCGTGCGTCGCTACAATGAGCAGTTCTTC
J gene: TRBJ2-1
D gene: TRBD2
clone size: once
V gene: TRBV27

CDR3 protein: CAWTGGKYEQYF
CDR3 DNA: TGTGCCTGGACAGGGGGGAAATACGAGCAGTACTTC
J gene: TRBJ2-7
D gene: -
clone size: -
V gene: TRBV30

CDR3 protein: CASSPPMGGASNQPQHF
CDR3 DNA: TGTGCCAGCTCACCTCCGATGGGAGGAGCTAGCAATCAGCCCCAGCATTTT
J gene: TRBJ1-5
D gene: -
clone size: -
V gene: TRBV18

CDR3 protein: CASSYPGDEKLFF
CDR3 DNA: TGTGCCAGCAGTTACCCGGGGGATGAAAAACTGTTTTTT
J gene: TRBJ1-4
D gene: -
clone size: -
V gene: TRBV6-5

CDR3 protein: CASTTGASYEQYF
CDR3 DNA: TGTGCCAGCACGACAGGGGCTTCCTACGAGCAGTACTTC
J gene: TRBJ2-7
D gene: TRBD1
clone size: -
V gene: TRBV6-5

CDR3 protein: CASSLWGNEQFF
CDR3 DNA: TGTGCCAGCAGTTTGTGGGGGAATGAGCAGTTCTTC
J gene: TRBJ2-1
D gene: -
clone size: -
V gene: TRBV6-5

CDR3 protein: CAISDWVEGANTGELFF
CDR3 DNA: TGTGCCATCAGTGATTGGGTGGAGGGGGCGAACACCGGGGAGCTGTTTTTT
J gene: TRBJ2-2
D gene: -
clone size: -
V gene: TRBV10-3

CDR3 protein: CASSQGTAQPQHF
CDR3 DNA: TGCGCCAGCAGTCAGGGTACGGCTCAGCCCCAGCATTTT
J gene: TRBJ1-5
D gene: -
clone size: once
V gene: TRBV10-1

CDR3 protein: CASSTPSYEQYF
CDR3 DNA: TGTGCCAGCAGCACACCCTCCTACGAGCAGTACTTC
J gene: TRBJ2-7
D gene: -
clone size: -
V gene: TRBV7-2

CDR3 protein: CASTGGYGYTF
CDR3 DNA: TGTGCCAGTACTGGGGGCTATGGCTACACCTTC
J gene: TRBJ1-2
D gene: -
clone size: -
V gene: TRBV19

CDR3 protein: CASSLYGLAASYNEQFF
CDR3 DNA: TGTGCCAGCAGCTTATATGGACTAGCGGCGTCCTACAATGAGCAGTTCTTC
J gene: TRBJ2-1
D gene: TRBD2
clone size: -
V gene: TRBV7-3

CDR3 protein: CASSYSLRDTQETQYF
CDR3 DNA: TGTGCCAGCAGTTACTCGCTCCGCGACACCCAAGAGACCCAGTACTTC
J gene: TRBJ2-5
D gene: -
clone size: -
V gene: TRBV6-6

CDR3 protein: CASSIVQGYEQYF
CDR3 DNA: TGTGCCAGTAGTATAGTACAGGGCTACGAGCAGTACTTC
J gene: TRBJ2-7
D gene: -
clone size: -
V gene: TRBV19

CDR3 protein: CASSSDRNSYEQYF
CDR3 DNA: TGTGCCAGCAGTTCGGACAGGAACTCCTACGAGCAGTACTTC
J gene: TRBJ2-7
D gene: TRBD1
clone size: few
V gene: TRBV27

CDR3 protein: CASSLKENTEAFF
CDR3 DNA: TGTGCCAGCAGCTTAAAAGAGAACACTGAAGCTTTCTTT
J gene: TRBJ1-1
D gene: -
clone size: -
V gene: TRBV7-9

CDR3 protein: CASRWGQGDTGELFF
CDR3 DNA: TGTGCCAGCAGGTGGGGGCAGGGGGACACCGGGGAGCTGTTTTTT
J gene: TRBJ2-2
D gene: TRBD1
clone size: few
V gene: TRBV6-1

CDR3 protein: CASSSQGNGYTF
CDR3 DNA: TGTGCCAGCAGTTCCCAGGGGAATGGCTACACCTTC
J gene: TRBJ1-2
D gene: -
clone size: few
V gene: TRBV2

CDR3 protein: CASSLGAGQETQYF
CDR3 DNA: TGTGCCAGCAGTTTAGGGGCGGGCCAAGAGACCCAGTACTTC
J gene: TRBJ2-5
D gene: -
clone size: -
V gene: TRBV28

CDR3 protein: CASSEGPLRGASGVNRETQYF
CDR3 DNA: TGTGCCAGCAGTGAGGGCCCACTCCGGGGGGCTAGCGGGGTGAATAGGGAGACCCAGTACTTC
J gene: TRBJ2-5
D gene: TRBD2
clone size: -
V gene: TRBV2

CDR3 protein: CASSLEGNFDEQFF
CDR3 DNA: TGCGCCAGCAGCTTGGAAGGTAATTTCGATGAGCAGTTCTTC
J gene: TRBJ2-1
D gene: -
clone size: -
V gene: TRBV5-1

CDR3 protein: CASGLQGYTGELFF
CDR3 DNA: TGTGCTAGTGGTTTACAGGGGTACACCGGGGAGCTGTTTTTT
J gene: TRBJ2-2
D gene: TRBD1
clone size: -
V gene: TRBV12-5

CDR3 protein: CASSLDRVQGTEAFF
CDR3 DNA: TGTGCCAGCAGCCTGGACAGGGTCCAGGGAACTGAAGCTTTCTTT
J gene: TRBJ1-1
D gene: TRBD1
clone size: -
V gene: TRBV14

CDR3 protein: CASSFEGQGSYRTQYF
CDR3 DNA: TGTGCCAGCAGTTTTGAAGGACAGGGTTCGTACCGTACGCAGTATTTT
J gene: TRBJ2-3
D gene: TRBD1
clone size: -
V gene: TRBV28

CDR3 protein: CASSSRTGGNTEAFF
CDR3 DNA: TGTGCCAGCAGCTCCAGGACAGGGGGGAACACTGAAGCTTTCTTT
J gene: TRBJ1-1
D gene: TRBD1
clone size: -
V gene: TRBV11-2

CDR3 protein: CASQGRPYEQYF
CDR3 DNA: TGTGCCAGCCAGGGAAGGCCCTACGAGCAGTACTTC
J gene: TRBJ2-7
D gene: -
clone size: once
V gene: TRBV6-6

CDR3 protein: CATAARAPGAYGYTF
CDR3 DNA: TGTGCCACCGCGGCGAGGGCACCCGGCGCCTATGGCTACACCTTC
J gene: TRBJ1-2
D gene: -
clone size: once
V gene: TRBV6-6

CDR3 protein: CASSLKIGPNYGYTF
CDR3 DNA: TGTGCCAGCAGTTTAAAGATAGGTCCTAACTATGGCTACACCTTC
J gene: TRBJ1-2
D gene: -
clone size: once
V gene: TRBV27